This T cell receptor beta chain was sequenced in a study of shared clonotypes between healthy human individuals. V was trimmed by 1 base and J by 10 bases, leaving 20 bases between them. The CDR3 consists of 15 residues. Germline CDR1 and CDR2: SGHAT and FQNNGV. Study observations and caveats: The diversity represented, both genetic and in exposure history, was limited by few donors.

This clone was seen only once. Antigen specificity is unknown. Every subset had its genomic DNA shared out evenly among several immunoSEQ plates. Here immunoSEQ multiplex PCR was the method, and the copy in TCRdb shows in-frame clones only, minus some. Of about 680,000 clones in the sample, less than 80% were seen once. Source material: memory CD4+ T cells sorted from blood. Indicated subset: CD45RA-negative fraction. The TCR originated in a woman in her twenties or thirties in good health. The chain links TRBV11-2 to TRBJ2-7; D may be TRBD1 (5 bases). The chain's CDR3 is CASSLVQGLGTKQYF. The CDR3 DNA reads TGTGCCAGCAGCTTAGTGCAGGGTCTTGGTACGAAACAGTACTTC.